This TCR beta chain was identified during a study of regulatory T cells in long-lasting Graves disease. The CDR3 has 15 amino acids. The germline gives CDR1 KGHDR, CDR2 SFDVKD. J gave up 4 bases and V 4 bases, and 6 bases lay outside the gene matches. This clonotype was seen ten or more times. Time point defined: newly diagnosed GD, antithyroid drugs for less than 3 months. Making the TCR library involved RNA that had been extracted from PBMCs. According to the study, TCR beta libraries were built with iRepertoire HTBI primers and CDR3-region Arm-PCR. From the multiplex PCR reads, TCRdb called clonotypes with MiXCR, one entry per CDR3 protein. Of under 300,000 distinct CDR3 sequences detected, 20% to 25% appear once; the ten largest clones hold 11% to 15%.

Sequencing was performed on peripheral blood mononuclear cells (PBMCs), taken at new diagnosis, from a patient treated with antithyroid drugs. The chain couples TRBV24-1 to TRBJ2-3; TRBD1 matches 8 bases. The receptor's source is a female donor with Graves disease. CDR3 residues: CATSDRDRMSDTQYF. In nucleotides, the CDR3 is TGTGCCACCAGTGACCGGGACAGGATGTCAGATACGCAGTATTTT.